This is a list of T cell receptor beta chains from one sample in a study of CD4+ T cells in melanoma. Assay: immunoSEQ multiplex PCR; the TCRdb copy retains only in-frame clones and omits some. The sample has about 110,000 clones; 92% are singletons. The sequencing sample was made of peripheral blood. All receptors come from a human donor with melanoma. Both conserved end residues are part of each CDR3. The D gene is left open where the match is weak. The size field is filled for only some rows; it gives once, few, many or a size class.

-	13	-	TRBV6-6	TRBJ2-3	TGTGCCAGCAGTCCACCGGGGACAGATACGCAGTATTTT	CASSPPGTDTQYF
-	16	-	TRBV7-7	TRBJ2-3	TGTGCCAGCAGCCGGGGGGGTACAGGGGGGACAGATACGCAGTATTTT	CASSRGGTGGTDTQYF
TRBD1	16	-	TRBV19	TRBJ1-2	TGTGCCAGTAGACCCACGGGACAGGGTGATGGCTATGGCTACACCTTC	CASRPTGQGDGYGYTF
-	14	once	TRBV2	TRBJ1-3	TGTGCCAGCAGTGCACGGAGATCTGGAAACACCATATATTTT	CASSARRSGNTIYF
-	12	-	TRBV7-9	TRBJ2-5	TGTGCCACGACAGGCCTCGCAGGAACCCAGTACTTC	CATTGLAGTQYF
-	14	-	TRBV5-1	TRBJ2-7	TGCGCCAGCAGCTTGGTGCAGGGACCCTACGAGCAGTACTTC	CASSLVQGPYEQYF
TRBD2	16	-	TRBV5-1	TRBJ2-2	TGCGCCAGCAGCTCCTTAGCGGGAGGTCCCACCGGGGAGCTGTTTTTT	CASSSLAGGPTGELFF
-	15	-	TRBV19	TRBJ1-5	TGTGCCAGTAATCAAGGCTTTTATAGCAATCAGCCCCAGCATTTT	CASNQGFYSNQPQHF
TRBD2	17	few	TRBV18	TRBJ2-1	TGTGCCAGCTCACCACTAACATCCGGGGGGGCCTACAATGAGCAGTTCTTC	CASSPLTSGGAYNEQFF
-	12	-	TRBV30	TRBJ2-7	TGTGCCTGGGCCGGGACGTTCGATGAGCAGTACTTC	CAWAGTFDEQYF
TRBD2	16	-	TRBV4-2	TRBJ2-3	TGTGCCAGCAGCCAAGATTTGGGACTAGCGACAGATACGCAGTATTTT	CASSQDLGLATDTQYF
-	14	few	TRBV7-9	TRBJ1-5	TGTGCCAGCAGCTTAACGTCTAGCAATCAGCCCCAGCATTTT	CASSLTSSNQPQHF
TRBD1	16	-	TRBV5-4	TRBJ2-5	TGTGCCAGCAGCTTGCTTGACAGGGGCCTGGAAGAGACCCAGTACTTC	CASSLLDRGLEETQYF
-	13	-	TRBV6-4	TRBJ1-1	TGTGCCAGCAGTGACTCCCTTTGGACGGAAGCTTTCTTT	CASSDSLWTEAFF
TRBD1	17	-	TRBV28	TRBJ1-3	TGTGCCAGCAGTCCACAACCACAGGGGGCGTACGGAAACACCATATATTTT	CASSPQPQGAYGNTIYF
TRBD1	12	-	TRBV19	TRBJ1-1	TGTGCCAGTAGTATAGGGGACAGGCCAGCTTTCTTT	CASSIGDRPAFF
TRBD2	14	-	TRBV27	TRBJ2-7	TGTGCCAGCAGTTTAATCGCGGGAGCCCCCGAGCAGTACTTC	CASSLIAGAPEQYF
-	13	-	TRBV6-5	TRBJ2-7	TGTGCCAGCAGTTGGACCGTAGGCTACGAGCAGTACTTC	CASSWTVGYEQYF
TRBD2	15	-	TRBV6-1	TRBJ2-3	TGTGCCAGCAGTGCCGGGACTAGCGAACCAGATACGCAGTATTTT	CASSAGTSEPDTQYF
-	14	once	TRBV15	TRBJ2-3	TGTGCCACCAGCAAGGGGTCGAACACAGATACGCAGTATTTT	CATSKGSNTDTQYF
-	16	-	TRBV5-8	TRBJ2-5	TGTGCCAGCAGCTTGGGGGACACGATGTACCAAGAGACCCAGTACTTC	CASSLGDTMYQETQYF
-	15	-	TRBV9	TRBJ2-7	TGTGCCAGCAGCGTAGGATCAGTTTTCTCCTACGAGCAGTACTTC	CASSVGSVFSYEQYF
-	15	-	TRBV2	TRBJ1-1	TGTGCCAGCAGTGAAGATTGGGTGGGGAACACTGAAGCTTTCTTT	CASSEDWVGNTEAFF
TRBD1	15	-	TRBV4-1	TRBJ1-1	TGCGCCAGCAGCCAAGACTCCTCAGGGGGTCTGTTGGCTTTCTTT	CASSQDSSGGLLAFF
-	16	-	TRBV21-1	TRBJ2-5	TGTGCCAGCAGCAACTGGGAGGGAACCTACCAAGAGACCCAGTACTTC	CASSNWEGTYQETQYF